Described below is a single TCR delta chain sequence and its context. The protein that TCRdb holds for this DNA derives from a much larger clone and differs from the translated DNA at residue 5, which likely indicates a read error; the protein shown here is translated from the DNA. This record comes from a study of γδ T cells in repeated Plasmodium falciparum infection. TCRdb fed the multiplex PCR reads into CATT to redo clone calling. The sample carries approximately 90,000 delta-chain clones, 0.9% to 1% recorded once. This sequence originates from a pool of human donors (malaria-infected and uninfected, not separated). Sequencing was done on a sample of gamma-delta T cells from blood.

CDR3: CALGGGSWGIRDTDKLIF. CDR3 coding DNA: TGTGCTCTTGGGGGCGGCTCCTGGGGGATACGAGACACCGATAAACTCATCTTT. The V call is TRDV1, the J call TRDJ1, with 12 bases identical to TRDD3. J lost 0 bases, V lost 4 bases, and 9 bases had no gene match. CDR1 is TSWWSYY and CDR2 is QGS in the germline V gene. The CDR3 totals 18 residues.